Below, 8 T cell receptor beta chains from the same sample are listed, as sequenced in a study of a mutant IDH1 vaccine in newly diagnosed glioma. These TCRs are of unknown antigen specificity. The time point is: week 35, safety follow-up. A single vaccine dose contained 300 ug of mutant IDH1 20-mer peptide, and topical imiquimod was used with it. TCRdb's table, derived via immunoSEQ multiplex PCR, lists solely in-frame clones and lacks some. The repertoire consists of tens of thousands of clones, with approximately 80% occurring once and the leading ten covering 5% to 7%. This sample comprised PBMCs, obtained from a glioma patient whose treatment included an IDH1 peptide vaccine. These receptors were taken from a man in his forties with glioma.

Worth noting for this clone: This CDR3 is also generated by other DNA sequences in the sample. The V call is TRBV6-4, the J call TRBJ2-2; unclear D gene. V gave up 2 bases and J gave up 3 bases, with 4 bases separating them. CDR1 is MRHNA and CDR2 is SNTAGT in the germline V gene. The CDR3 sequence is 13 residues long. CDR3 loop: CASSDRDTGELFF. Written as DNA, the CDR3 is TGTGCCAGCAGTGACCGTGACACCGGGGAGCTGTTTTTT.

The J gene is TRBJ1-3, the V gene TRBV5-1, with D hard to call. Trimming shortened V by 0 bases and J by 0 bases, and 10 bases separated the two germline ends. Per germline, CDR1 SGHRS and CDR2 YFSETQ. This CDR3 has 16 amino acids. CDR3 loop: CASSLERTVSGNTIYF. CDR3 sequence (DNA): TGCGCCAGCAGCTTGGAAAGGACGGTCTCTGGAAACACCATATATTTT.

The rearrangement joins TRBV4-1 to TRBJ2-3; 9 nucleotides agree with TRBD2. Trimming cost V 4 bases and J 0 bases; bases outside gene matches: 5. Germline V gene data show CDR1 as MGHRA and CDR2 as YSYEKL. The CDR3 extends over 16 amino acids. CDR3 sequence reads: CASSRLAGVSTDTQYF. The CDR3 DNA follows: TGCGCCAGCAGCCGATTAGCGGGGGTTAGCACAGATACGCAGTATTTT.

This clone occurred a few times. This chain joins TRBV10-3 and TRBJ2-5; D may correspond to TRBD1 or TRBD2 (6 bases each). CDR3 length equals 14 residues. Trimming took 3 bases from V and 3 from J, leaving 11 bases between them. Germline V gene sequence: CDR1 ENHRY, CDR2 SYGVKD. CDR3 nucleotides: TGTGCCATCAGTGATCCAGGGGAGGAAGAGACCCAGTACTTC. The encoded protein is CAISDPGEEETQYF.

The chain joins TRBV9 to TRBJ1-2, with TRBD1 as a possible D gene (6 bases). The CDR3 is 17 amino acids. Germline V CDR1 and CDR2: SGDLS, YYNGEE. The V and J ends lost 0 bases and 3 bases respectively, with 18 bases between them. The CDR3 nucleotides read TGTGCCAGCAGCGTAGCTGGGGGACACCCTGGATACTATGGCTACACCTTC. Its protein is CASSVAGGHPGYYGYTF.

The chain has TRBV7-8 and TRBJ2-1; D gene unclear. V dropped 8 bases and J dropped 0 bases, with 11 bases sitting between them. Germline V CDR1 and CDR2: SGHVS, FQNEAQ. CDR3 length equals 14 residues. The CDR3 protein is CASGRTGSYNEQFF. The CDR3 nucleotides are TGTGCCAGCGGGCGGACGGGCTCCTACAATGAGCAGTTCTTC. The full variable domain, its missing parts supplied by reference TRBV7-8 and TRBJ2-1, is GAGVSQSPRYKVAKRGQDVALRCDPISGHVSLFWYQQALGQGPEFLTYFQNEAQLDKSGLPSDRFFAERPEGSVSTLKIQRTQQEDSAVYLCASGRTGSYNEQFFGPGTRLTVL.

This clone was seen only once. The genes are TRBV5-4 and TRBJ2-1; 7 bases fit TRBD2. Germline CDR1 SGHNT, CDR2 YYREEE (reference sequence). With 3 bases clipped from V and 7 bases from J, the junction kept 10 bases outside the gene matches. The CDR3 extends over 15 amino acids. The CDR3: CASSSTGGAGNEQFF. The CDR3 DNA reads as TGTGCCAGCAGCTCCACCGGAGGAGCGGGGAATGAGCAGTTCTTC. The whole variable domain, remainder taken from reference TRBV5-4 and TRBJ2-1, is ETGVTQSPTHLIKTRGQQVTLRCSSQSGHNTVSWYQQALGQGPQFIFQYYREEENGRGNFPPRFSGLQFPNYSSELNVNALELDDSALYLCASSSTGGAGNEQFFGPGTRLTVL.

The genes are TRBV21-1 and TRBJ1-4; the DNA was not compared with TRBD1, the D call given in the table. TRBV21-1 is a listed pseudogene. This CDR3 is 15 amino acids long. The CDR3 loop reads CASSKEGTPNEKLFF. The CDR3 DNA follows: TGTGCCAGCAGCAAAGAGGGGACACCCAATGAAAAACTGTTTTTT.